This T cell receptor beta chain was captured by sequencing in a study of spatial heterogeneity in lung cancer. Study-wide context: Each time, sequencing found more beta-chain sequences than alpha-chain sequences. Study outcomes and limitations: Tracking of tumor mutation counts was seen in expanded intratumoral alpha and beta TCR counts. Coverage estimated for tumor T cells reached 5.5% to 9% for alpha chains and roughly 13% for beta chains.

From germline, CDR1 is SGHDT and CDR2 YYEEEE. Trimming shortened V by 6 bases and J by 7 bases, and 19 bases separated the two germline ends. The CDR3 contains 14 residues. Time point of the sample: sample taken at primary tumor resection. Whole RNA, which was extracted from tumor, nontumor lung tissue or frozen PBMC, was sequenced without any cell sorting. TCRdb reprocessed the 5' RACE reads via MiXCR and lists one record per CDR3 protein. Among approximately 2,200 distinct CDR3 sequences, roughly 0.99% were seen once, and the ten largest hold about 20%. In its sample, this clonotype is medium-sized. Its antigen is unidentified.

This TCR came from a male donor with early-stage non-small cell lung cancer. The sample was lung tumor tissue, taken at surgery. The chain combines TRBV5-6 with TRBJ1-2; D uncertain. This CDR3 reads CASTPAGLESGYTF. The CDR3 region has the DNA TGTGCCAGCACCCCCGCAGGCCTCGAAAGTGGCTACACCTTC.